Below, 24 T cell receptor beta chains from the same sample are listed, as sequenced in a study of blood T cell repertoires in COVID-19. The table came from immunoSEQ multiplex PCR; TCRdb's copy has only in-frame clones and leaves some out. Among about 140,000 clones listed, over 70% were seen once. The sample comprised peripheral blood. The origin of the receptors is a man in his fifties or sixties with active or convalescent COVID-19.

The gene calls are TRBV7-3 and TRBJ2-1, with 8 bases matching TRBD1. From germline, CDR1 is SGHTA and CDR2 FQGTGA. The V segment lost 1 base and the J segment 0 bases; nucleotides outside the gene matches: 5. There are 17 residues in the CDR3. CDR3 in DNA: TGTGCCAGCAGCTTAATGGGGGACAGGAGCTCCTACAATGAGCAGTTCTTC. This gives the protein CASSLMGDRSSYNEQFF.

The V call is TRBV5-1, the J call TRBJ2-3; TRBD2 might be the D (6 bases). Germline V gene data show CDR1 as SGHRS and CDR2 as YFSETQ. V lost 2 bases to trimming and J lost 5 bases, with 15 bases between them. The CDR3 is made up of 15 amino acids. DNA of the CDR3: TGCGCCAGCAGCTTCGGGGCGGGAACCAAAGATACGCAGTATTTT. It encodes CASSFGAGTKDTQYF. The full variable domain, completed using reference TRBV5-1 and TRBJ2-3, is KAGVTQTPRYLIKTRGQQVTLSCSPISGHRSVSWYQQTPGQGLQFLFEYFSETQRNKGNFPGRFSGRQFSNSRSEMNVSTLELGDSALYLCASSFGAGTKDTQYFGPGTRLTVL.

The chain recombines TRBV11-1 with TRBJ2-7; 11 bases are shared with TRBD1. V dropped 4 bases and J dropped 5; count of bases not matched to a gene: 4. The CDR3 is 14 amino acids. The V gene's germline CDR1 is SGHAT and CDR2 FQDESV (reference sequence). CDR3 sequence: CASSWTGGWNEQYF. The CDR3 nucleotides are TGTGCCAGCAGCTGGACAGGGGGCTGGAACGAGCAGTACTTC.

The V and J genes are TRBV4-2 and TRBJ2-3; TRBD2 matches 8 bases. V lost 3 bases and J lost 6; bases outside the gene matches: 8. CDR3 length equals 15 residues. Germline V CDR1 and CDR2: LGHNA, YNFKEQ. CDR3 DNA: TGTGCCAGCAGCCACCATCGGGGGGGCGGGGATACGCAGTATTTT. Translated, it gives CASSHHRGGGDTQYF.

The J gene is TRBJ1-6, the V gene TRBV27; D uncertain. From germline, CDR1 is MNHEY and CDR2 SMNVEV (reference sequence). V dropped 3 bases and J dropped 7 bases, with 4 bases sitting between them. This CDR3 has 12 residues. CDR3 in amino acids: CASSFINSPLHF. CDR3 DNA sequence: TGTGCCAGCAGTTTTATAAATTCACCCCTCCACTTT.

The rearrangement joins TRBV7-2 to TRBJ2-3; TRBD2 agrees at 7 bases. Germline V gene data show CDR1 as SGHTA and CDR2 as FQGNSA. The CDR3 extends over 14 amino acids. Trimming removed 1 base from V and 6 bases from J; junction bases left unmatched: 4. The DNA of the CDR3 is TGTGCCAGCAGCTTAGATGGGCGGGGGGATACGCAGTATTTT. Protein sequence: CASSLDGRGDTQYF.

In DNA, the CDR3 is TGTGCCAGCAGTGAACAGGGGGGAACCTACGAGCAGTACTTC. Translated: CASSEQGGTYEQYF. The genes are TRBV6-4 and TRBJ2-7; 8 nucleotides align to TRBD1. V gave up 3 bases and J gave up 2 bases; unmatched junction bases: 3. The germline CDR1 and CDR2 sequences are MRHNA and SNTAGT. The CDR3 has 14 amino acids.

The V gene is TRBV25-1, the J gene TRBJ2-5; a possible D gene is TRBD2 (6 bases). V lost 6 bases to trimming and J lost 1 base, with 9 bases between them. CDR3 length equals 13 residues. Germline CDR1 and CDR2: MGHDK and SYGVNS. CDR3 bases: TGTGCCAGCAGGCGGGGTGCCCAAGAGACCCAGTACTTC. The encoded protein is CASRRGAQETQYF.

V is TRBV24-1 and J is TRBJ2-3, with 11 positions matching TRBD1. Germline V gene lookup returns CDR1 KGHDR and CDR2 SFDVKD. The CDR3 runs to 16 residues. After removal of 4 bases from V and 4 bases from J, the junction contained 6 bases not matched to a gene. The CDR3: CATSDLDRGQSDTQYF. In nucleotides, the CDR3 is TGTGCCACCAGTGACCTGGACAGGGGGCAGTCAGATACGCAGTATTTT.

The J gene is TRBJ2-1, the V gene TRBV5-1; no firm D call. Germline V gives CDR1 SGHRS, CDR2 YFSETQ. V was trimmed by 4 bases and J by 8 bases, leaving 13 bases between them. The CDR3 is 13 residues long. In DNA form, the CDR3 reads TGCGCCAGCAGCCGAGACTCGGCCTATGAGCAGTTCTTC. Translated, it gives CASSRDSAYEQFF.

V and J are TRBV28 and TRBJ2-4; possibly TRBD1 for D (5 bases). Germline V gives CDR1 MDHEN, CDR2 SYDVKM. The CDR3 consists of 16 residues. The V end lost 2 bases, the J end lost 1 base, and 12 bases lay between the germline ends. The CDR3 loop reads CASSLLGAGAKNIQYF. The DNA of the CDR3 is TGTGCCAGCAGTTTACTAGGGGCAGGGGCCAAAAACATTCAGTACTTC.

This clone was counted a single time. The chain couples TRBV19 to TRBJ1-6, with TRBD1 matching over 9 bases. Trimming cost V 3 bases and J 8 bases; bases outside gene matches: 2. The V gene's germline CDR1 is LNHDA and CDR2 SQIVND (reference sequence). The CDR3 is 14 amino acids. The DNA of the CDR3 is TGTGCCAGTAGTATGAGGACAGGGGATTCACCCCTCCACTTT. This codes for CASSMRTGDSPLHF. Full variable domain (outside the CDR3, taken from reference TRBV19 and TRBJ1-6): DGGITQSPKYLFRKEGQNVTLSCEQNLNHDAMYWYRQDPGQGLRLIYYSQIVNDFQKGDIAEGYSVSREKKESFPLTVTSAQKNPTAFYLCASSMRTGDSPLHFGNGTRLTVT.

The V call is TRBV28, the J call TRBJ1-5; no clear D. CDR3 size: 12 residues. V shed 4 bases and J shed 11 bases, with 12 bases lying between them. Per germline, CDR1 MDHEN and CDR2 SYDVKM. CDR3 protein: CASSSDHGTQHF. In nucleotides, the CDR3 is TGTGCCAGCAGTTCCGACCACGGGACCCAGCATTTT.

The CDR3 DNA reads TGTGCCAGCAGCTCCGCCGGGACAGGCAATCAGCCCCAGCATTTT. It specifies CASSSAGTGNQPQHF. The genes are TRBV28 and TRBJ1-5; 7 nucleotides match TRBD1. After removal of 6 bases from V and 2 bases from J, the junction contained 7 bases not matched to a gene. Germline CDR1 is MDHEN and CDR2 is SYDVKM. CDR3 size: 15 residues.

The rearrangement uses TRBV28 and TRBJ2-7; 12 bases map to TRBD2. Germline V gives CDR1 MDHEN, CDR2 SYDVKM. The CDR3 is made up of 14 amino acids. This CDR3 is CGTSGKSLFPEQYF. CDR3 nucleotides: TGTGGGACTAGCGGGAAGAGCTTGTTCCCCGAGCAGTACTTC.

This clone was observed at least ten times. CDR3 protein: CASSPIAGAPHEQYF. DNA of the CDR3: TGTGCCAGCAGTCCCATAGCGGGGGCCCCCCACGAGCAGTACTTC. The J gene is TRBJ2-7, the V gene TRBV27, with 9 bases identical to TRBD2. V trimming: 5 bases; J trimming: 5 bases; junction bases outside the gene matches: 10. The germline gives CDR1 MNHEY, CDR2 SMNVEV (reference sequence). The CDR3 contains 15 residues.

The chain employs TRBV7-6 and TRBJ2-6, with D unresolved. The germline CDR1 and CDR2 sequences are SGHVS and FNYEAQ. Trimming stripped 5 bases from V and 0 bases from J, with 2 bases between. The CDR3 has 13 residues. This CDR3 is CASSHSGANVLTF. Here the CDR3 DNA reads TGTGCCAGCAGCCACTCTGGGGCCAACGTCCTGACTTTC. Full variable domain (outside the CDR3, taken from reference TRBV7-6 and TRBJ2-6): GAGVSQSPRYKVTKRGQDVALRCDPISGHVSLYWYRQALGQGPEFLTYFNYEAQQDKSGLPNDRFSAERPEGSISTLTIQRTEQRDSAMYRCASSHSGANVLTFGAGSRLTVL.

The CDR3 DNA is TGTGCCAGCAGTAGAGACAGGGTCGATTCACCCCTCCACTTT. Translating it yields CASSRDRVDSPLHF. This chain uses TRBV2 with TRBJ1-6, with TRBD1 identical over 7 bases. Germline V CDR1 and CDR2: SNHLY, FYNNEI. Trimming removed 5 bases from V and 8 bases from J; junction bases left unmatched: 6. This CDR3 is 14 amino acids long.

V is TRBV7-2 and J is TRBJ2-7, with 10 bases fitting TRBD2. V was pared by 0 bases and J by 7 bases, with 12 bases of the junction left unmatched. Germline values: CDR1 SGHTA, CDR2 FQGNSA. The CDR3 runs 17 residues. This chain's CDR3 is CASSLASPLAGAGEQYF. The CDR3 DNA reads TGTGCCAGCAGCTTAGCCTCCCCCCTAGCGGGAGCGGGGGAGCAGTACTTC.

A single count supports this clone. The chain uses TRBV24-1 and TRBJ2-1; TRBD1 matches at 11 bases. The CDR3 covers 15 residues. CDR1 and CDR2 (germline): KGHDR, SFDVKD. Unmatched junction bases numbered 3, after V lost 3 bases and J lost 6 bases. The chain's CDR3 is CATSDRTGGRNEQFF. The CDR3 DNA follows: TGTGCCACCAGTGATCGGACAGGGGGCCGCAATGAGCAGTTCTTC.

The V and J genes are TRBV28 and TRBJ2-7, with 12 positions matching TRBD2. Germline assignment: CDR1 MDHEN and CDR2 SYDVKM. V shed 5 bases and J 4 bases; nucleotides not matched to a gene: 3. The CDR3 is 14 amino acids. The chain's CDR3 is CASSLTSGSYEQYF. The CDR3 DNA is TGTGCCAGCAGTCTGACTAGCGGGAGTTACGAGCAGTACTTC.

V usage is TRBV21-1 and J usage is TRBJ2-1; the D call of TRBD1 is as the table states it, not checked on the DNA. TRBV21-1 is a pseudogene segment. The length of the CDR3 is 14 residues. For the CDR3, the DNA is TGTGCCAGCAGCAAAGGTACTTCTAGGGGTGAGCAGTTCTTC. Protein sequence: CASSKGTSRGEQFF.

The rearrangement uses TRBV4-1 and TRBJ1-5; the D gene is possibly TRBD1 (6 bases). CDR3 length: 17 amino acids. Trimming took off 3 bases at V and 3 bases at J, with 18 bases between the two ends. Germline values: CDR1 MGHRA, CDR2 YSYEKL. Here the CDR3 reads CASSQSFLRGANQPQHF. The CDR3, as DNA: TGCGCCAGCAGCCAGAGTTTTCTACGGGGGGCCAATCAGCCCCAGCATTTT.

This rearrangement joins TRBV19 to TRBJ1-5; D not resolved. Germline CDR1 is LNHDA and CDR2 is SQIVND (reference sequence). Trimming removed 3 bases from V and 15 bases from J, with 21 bases in between. The CDR3 sequence is 14 residues long. The CDR3 DNA reads as TGTGCCAGTAGTATTAGTAAGCGAGGTCCCCTGGGGCATTTT. Protein sequence: CASSISKRGPLGHF.